This T cell receptor (beta chain) was identified in a study of shared clonotypes between healthy human individuals (dated by TCRdb to the early 2020s). The study in broad terms: The cohort comprised a couple of women and three men aged 18 to 49 years. To increase sequencing depth and limit assay-specific biases, TCR repertoire library preparation and sequencing were carried out by different laboratories using diverse techniques. Per donor, three plates each were used for CD4 naive and CD4 memory, two for CD8 naive, and one for CD8 memory. Between about 0.8 and 9 billion PBMCs per donor were obtained by leukapheresis. Blood TCR repertoires of five healthy adults were deeply sequenced to estimate repertoire size and the extent of clonotype sharing between individuals.

Looking up the germline V gene yields CDR1 SNHLY and CDR2 FYNNEI. V sheds 4 bases and J sheds 1 base, leaving 14 bases between their ends. The CDR3, from cysteine to phenylalanine, totals 16 residues. Only the CDR3 part of the read is kept: 48 bases, read in frame from the first base. Using the deep immunoSEQ assay, TCR CDR3 regions were amplified from genomic DNA by multiplex PCR. Extracted genomic DNA from each cell subset was distributed evenly across all wells of several immunoSEQ 96-well plates, and each plate was treated as a replicate. Each replicate PCR for sorted subsets received approximately 200 ng genomic DNA, equal to roughly 30,000 T cell genomes. The purified libraries were quantified using a Qubit 3.0 fluorometer, sized with a Bioanalyzer 2100, and then quantified again using the KAPA Library Quantification kit. Every immunoSEQ 96-well plate was sequenced on a separate single-read 150-cycle Illumina NextSeq 550 flow cell. The original methods were these. Because the immunoSEQ output included only junctional sequences and no quality scores, the filtering could not be the same as the filtering used for full-length reads. To assign V/J genes and CDR3, sequences were annotated against IMGT germline references using PyIR, a Python wrapper for IgBLAST v1.9. Reads were removed for weak V/J assignments (E-value above 1e-6), missing CDR3, stop codons, out-of-frame junctions, or ambiguous translated residues. V3J clonotypes were defined as sequences sharing the same inferred V gene, J gene, and CDR3 amino acid sequence. Percentage overlap between repertoires was calculated by dividing the number of shared unique clonotypes by the size of the smaller repertoire. Three approaches were used to assess repertoire richness: RTK rarefaction, the Chao1 estimator, and Recon v2.1 estimates of unobserved clonotypes. For all TCRbeta clonotypes obtained by the gDNA method from a handful of donors, generation probabilities were computed with OLGA. The table comes from immuneACCESS by way of TCRdb, which keeps in-frame sequences with V and J called. Part of the clones is missing from these tables; in studies checked, under half for an unresolved V gene and the rest for unknown reasons. V and J calls and clone size are copied from that table; D and trimming were computed from the DNA. For this sample the table gives millions of clones, of which approximately 95% were detected only once. 0.1% to 0.15% of the sample belongs to the ten largest clones.

Concerning this clone itself: What this receptor recognizes is not known. Base qualities were left out, and no much larger clone turns up one base away.

General study outcomes and caveats: Higher generation probabilities were observed for clonotypes shared by all four sorted-subset donors than for non-shared clonotypes. Only blood was sampled, and tissue TCR repertoires likely differ from those in blood. Because the study included only a small number of donors, the genetic and exposure-history diversity represented was limited. Sharing across a few donors was observed for roughly 5% of naive CD4, under 4% of naive CD8, over 2% of memory CD4, and roughly 0.4% of memory CD8 clonotypes. Larger estimated clonotype richness was generally found for naive subsets than for memory subsets. Pairwise subsampling indicated that sequencing depth was expected to affect the degree of clonotype sharing among donors. Even with the large sequencing depth, rarefaction of the sorted-subset datasets indicated that sequencing was incomplete.

The donors were healthy, HIV-negative adults with no recently reported acute infections or vaccinations. Every donor was a Caucasian adult residing in Nashville, Tennessee, USA. CD4+ T cells were enriched by magnetic negative selection; naive cells were then positively selected on CD45RA, and the negative fraction formed the memory subset. Blood was collected by leukapheresis, and PBMCs were isolated by Ficoll-Histopaque density gradient centrifugation and then cryopreserved in liquid nitrogen vapor phase. Analytical flow cytometry was used to check the purity and quantity of each magnetically sorted T cell population. Genomic DNA was isolated from each sorted fraction and quantified by UV absorbance on a Nanodrop 2000c.

What was sequenced was naive CD4+ T cells sorted from blood. The cell subset or site label for this specimen denotes: CD45RA+ positively selected. This sequence originates from a man between 18 and 35 years old in good health. The sequence links TRBV2 to TRBJ1-5, with TRBD1 perhaps the D gene, on 5 matching bases. The CDR3 sequence is CASSVVRQGSNQPQHF. The nucleotide sequence reads TGTGCCAGCAGTGTGGTTCGGCAGGGAAGCAATCAGCCCCAGCATTTT.